Presented here are 20 T cell receptor beta chains from one specimen sequenced in a study of cytomegalovirus exposure and HLA in healthy donors. PCR amplification relied on 60 Vbeta primers (plus 13 Jbeta primers). Data came from immunoSEQ multiplex PCR; TCRdb stores just in-frame clones and leaves some out. Found here are some 110,000 clones, 55% to 75% of them singletons; the top ten hold approximately 9%. The sequenced sample was PBMCs. The receptors originated from a man younger than 45 in good health and CMV-seropositive.

The V and J genes are TRBV5-1 and TRBJ2-3; 8 nucleotides align to TRBD2. Unmatched junction bases numbered 8, after V lost 4 bases and J lost 1 base. The CDR3 spans 16 residues. CDR1 is SGHRS and CDR2 is YFSETQ in the germline V gene. The CDR3 DNA sequence: TGCGCCAGCAGCCCAAAAAGCGGGAGTGGCACAGATACGCAGTATTTT. It is translated as CASSPKSGSGTDTQYF. The complete variable domain, with remaining parts taken from reference TRBV5-1 and TRBJ2-3, reads KAGVTQTPRYLIKTRGQQVTLSCSPISGHRSVSWYQQTPGQGLQFLFEYFSETQRNKGNFPGRFSGRQFSNSRSEMNVSTLELGDSALYLCASSPKSGSGTDTQYFGPGTRLTVL.

This clone has a handful of counts. The V gene is TRBV7-9, the J gene TRBJ1-2, with 9 nucleotides matching TRBD1. The CDR3 is 14 residues long. CDR1 SEHNR and CDR2 FQNEAQ come from the germline V gene (reference sequence). V lost 4 bases to trimming and J lost 3 bases; unmatched junction nucleotides: 3. CDR3 sequence reads: CASSSGTGHYGYTF. DNA for the CDR3: TGTGCCAGCAGCTCCGGGACAGGGCACTATGGCTACACCTTC.

The chain combines TRBV19 with TRBJ2-3; 8 bases are shared with TRBD1. The germline V gene has CDR1 LNHDA and CDR2 SQIVND (reference sequence). The trim removed 5 bases at V and 8 bases at J, leaving 15 bases unmatched. This CDR3 is 16 amino acids long. CDR3 sequence: CASSRSGTGERGTQYF. The CDR3 coding sequence is TGTGCCAGTAGTCGGTCCGGGACAGGAGAAAGAGGTACGCAGTATTTT.

V is TRBV27 and J is TRBJ1-3, with 11 bases fitting TRBD1. With V trimmed by 3 bases and J by 0 bases, 13 bases remained unmatched. The CDR3 length is 20 residues. Germline assignment: CDR1 MNHEY and CDR2 SMNVEV (reference sequence). In nucleotides, the CDR3 is TGTGCCAGCAGTTTTTCTTTTGGGACAGGGGGACCGAGCTCTGGAAACACCATATATTTT. Translating it yields CASSFSFGTGGPSSGNTIYF.

The V gene is TRBV2, the J gene TRBJ1-6, with 12 bases identical to TRBD1. Germline CDR1 SNHLY, CDR2 FYNNEI. CDR3 size: 14 residues. J lost 10 bases, V lost 6 bases, and 4 bases had no gene match. The CDR3 loop is CASRAGTGGSPLHF. The CDR3 nucleotides read TGTGCCAGCAGGGCCGGGACAGGGGGCTCACCCCTCCACTTT.

This clone was found once. The chain couples TRBV5-4 to TRBJ2-7, with 10 bases matching TRBD1. Unmatched junction bases numbered 11, after V lost 4 bases and J lost 10 bases. The CDR3 is 14 residues long. From germline, CDR1 is SGHNT and CDR2 YYREEE (reference sequence). The CDR3 bases are TGTGCCAGCAGCGGAAACACCGGGACAGGGGCTCAGTACTTC. Translation gives CASSGNTGTGAQYF. Full variable domain (missing parts from reference TRBV5-4 and TRBJ2-7): ETGVTQSPTHLIKTRGQQVTLRCSSQSGHNTVSWYQQALGQGPQFIFQYYREEENGRGNFPPRFSGLQFPNYSSELNVNALELDDSALYLCASSGNTGTGAQYFGPGTRLTVT.

V usage is TRBV5-7 and J usage is TRBJ1-5, with 7 bases aligning to TRBD1. TRBV5-7 is an ORF, and what it does is uncertain. The CDR3 runs 14 residues. The junction had 7 bases not matched to a gene; V was cut back by 6 bases and J by 4 bases. The CDR3: CASTSGRGNQPQHF. CDR3 coding DNA: TGTGCCAGCACCTCGGGCAGGGGGAATCAGCCCCAGCATTTT.

This clone has only a few counts. V usage is TRBV5-1 and J usage is TRBJ2-1; 7 bases are shared with TRBD2. After removal of 0 bases from V and 6 bases from J, the junction contained 3 bases not matched to a gene. The germline V gene encodes CDR1 SGHRS and CDR2 YFSETQ. This CDR3 has 14 amino acids. CDR3 amino acids: CASSLVPSGNEQFF. For the CDR3, the DNA is TGCGCCAGCAGCTTGGTGCCTAGCGGCAATGAGCAGTTCTTC.

V is TRBV2 and J is TRBJ2-1, with TRBD2 as a possible D gene (5 bases). CDR1 SNHLY and CDR2 FYNNEI come from the germline V gene. Trimming removed 8 bases at V and 0 bases at J, with 17 bases between. CDR3 length: 16 residues. The CDR3 loop is CASGVGGPHSYNEQFF. The CDR3 coding sequence is TGTGCCAGCGGTGTAGGCGGGCCCCACTCCTACAATGAGCAGTTCTTC.

This clone occurred once. The chain links TRBV19 to TRBJ2-2; TRBD2 matches at 11 bases. Per the germline V gene, CDR1 is LNHDA and CDR2 is SQIVND (reference sequence). This CDR3 comprises 14 residues. Germline trimming cut 10 bases from V and 5 bases from J; bases unmatched to any gene: 6. CDR3 in DNA: TGTGCCATTAGCGGGAGGGCCGGGACCGGGGAGCTGTTTTTT. Its translation is CAISGRAGTGELFF.

This chain joins TRBV2 and TRBJ2-1; 11 bases fit TRBD2. Trimming cost V 5 bases and J 4 bases; bases outside gene matches: 4. The CDR3 has 15 amino acids. CDR1 SNHLY and CDR2 FYNNEI come from the germline V gene. CDR3 loop: CASSSSGGQYNEQFF. The CDR3 region has the DNA TGTGCCAGCAGTTCTAGCGGGGGGCAATACAATGAGCAGTTCTTC.

The rearrangement uses TRBV11-2 and TRBJ2-5, with a possible D match to TRBD2 (6 bases). Germline CDR1 reads SGHAT; CDR2 reads FQNNGV. This CDR3 contains 17 residues. The germline V and J ends were trimmed by 7 bases and 3 bases, with 24 bases remaining between them. CDR3 sequence: CASTLRGGGGPEETQYF. The CDR3 coding sequence is TGTGCCAGCACACTTCGGGGTGGGGGAGGCCCGGAAGAGACCCAGTACTTC.

Only a few counts were recorded for this clone. CDR3: CAWSVWTGEGEQYV. DNA for the CDR3: TGTGCCTGGAGTGTATGGACAGGGGAGGGCGAGCAGTACGTC. The chain has TRBV30 and TRBJ2-7; 9 nucleotides align to TRBD1. CDR1 is GTSNPN and CDR2 is SVGIG in the germline V gene (reference sequence). Trimming removed 0 bases from V and 6 bases from J; junction bases left unmatched: 6. This CDR3 has 14 residues.

This clone has only a few counts. The chain couples TRBV5-1 to TRBJ2-5; 13 bases are a match to TRBD2. Germline lookup yields CDR1 SGHRS and CDR2 YFSETQ. The CDR3 covers 17 residues. The J segment lost 5 bases and the V segment lost 4 bases, leaving 11 bases of the junction unmatched. The CDR3 spells CASSPVTSGGAGETQYF. CDR3 DNA: TGCGCCAGCAGCCCGGTAACTAGCGGGGGGGCCGGCGAGACCCAGTACTTC. The whole variable domain, filled in from reference TRBV5-1 and TRBJ2-5, reads KAGVTQTPRYLIKTRGQQVTLSCSPISGHRSVSWYQQTPGQGLQFLFEYFSETQRNKGNFPGRFSGRQFSNSRSEMNVSTLELGDSALYLCASSPVTSGGAGETQYFGPGTRLLVL.

The chain is built from TRBV12-5 and TRBJ2-1; TRBD2 matches at 12 bases. Per germline, CDR1 LGHNT and CDR2 FRNRAP. The CDR3 totals 18 residues. V gave up 0 bases and J gave up 0 bases; unmatched junction bases: 3. CDR3 residues: CASGLVRLAGASYNEQFF. In DNA form, the CDR3 reads TGTGCTAGTGGTTTGGTTAGACTAGCGGGGGCCTCCTACAATGAGCAGTTCTTC.

The CDR3 is CASSLGQGYQPQHF. As DNA, the CDR3 is TGTGCCAGTAGTCTCGGACAGGGATATCAGCCCCAGCATTTT. The chain has TRBV19 and TRBJ1-5; 8 bases agree with TRBD1. The CDR3 runs to 14 residues. CDR1 and CDR2 (germline): LNHDA, SQIVND (reference sequence). V lost 5 bases to trimming and J lost 5 bases; unmatched junction nucleotides: 5.

The rearrangement uses TRBV29-1 and TRBJ1-1; no clear D gene. The length of the CDR3 is 12 residues. V shed 7 bases and J shed 3 bases, with 12 bases lying between them. From germline, CDR1 is SQVTM and CDR2 ANQGSEA. This CDR3 reads CSGSGGDTEAFF. The CDR3 DNA reads as TGCAGCGGGAGCGGCGGAGACACTGAAGCTTTCTTT.

The CDR3 protein is CASSYTTRADTQYF. CDR3 sequence (DNA): TGTGCCAGCAGTTATACGACGAGGGCAGATACGCAGTATTTT. V is TRBV6-5 and J is TRBJ2-3; tentatively, D is TRBD2 (5 bases). Looked up from germline, CDR1 is MNHEY and CDR2 is SVGAGI. This CDR3 has 14 residues. Trimming left V 3 bases short and J 4 bases short, with 11 bases between.

This clone was seen once. The chain links TRBV19 to TRBJ1-1; D possibly corresponds to TRBD1 (6 bases). The germline V and J ends were trimmed by 7 bases and 6 bases, with 18 bases remaining between them. CDR1 LNHDA and CDR2 SQIVND come from the germline V gene (reference sequence). The CDR3 length is 14 residues. CDR3 DNA: TGTGCCAGTAAGCTACACAGGGATCGTCCTGAAGCTTTCTTT. Translation: CASKLHRDRPEAFF. The variable domain in full, with the rest retrieved from reference TRBV19 and TRBJ1-1, is DGGITQSPKYLFRKEGQNVTLSCEQNLNHDAMYWYRQDPGQGLRLIYYSQIVNDFQKGDIAEGYSVSREKKESFPLTVTSAQKNPTAFYLCASKLHRDRPEAFFGQGTRLTVV.

The V and J genes are TRBV5-4 and TRBJ1-1; D is undetermined. The length of the CDR3 is 14 residues. Germline V gene data show CDR1 as SGHNT and CDR2 as YYREEE (reference sequence). Trimming stripped 1 base from V and 5 bases from J, with 12 bases between. This CDR3 reads CASSLFGRVTEAFF. For the CDR3, the DNA is TGTGCCAGCAGCTTGTTTGGGCGGGTTACTGAAGCTTTCTTT.